These 14 T cell receptor beta chains were all obtained from the same sample, sequenced in a study of identical twins. One entry per CDR3 protein, called by TCRdb with MiXCR from the 5' RACE reads. This table holds some 790,000 distinct CDR3 sequences, over 15% found once. Separately, the same data were catalogued under a study of T cells expressing NK-cell markers.

Sequencing was done on a sample of PBMCs. The receptors come from a young woman in good health.

This clonotype has just a few counts. This rearrangement joins TRBV6-5 to TRBJ2-5, with D perhaps given as TRBD1 or TRBD2 (5 bases each). The CDR3 totals 14 residues. From germline, CDR1 is MNHEY and CDR2 SVGAGI. The V end lost 0 bases, the J end lost 0 bases, and 5 bases lay between the germline ends. CDR3 in amino acids: CASSYSGHQETQYF. The CDR3 coding sequence is TGTGCCAGCAGTTACTCGGGACACCAAGAGACCCAGTACTTC.

This chain connects TRBV29-1 to TRBJ1-1, with TRBD1 matching 7 bases. Germline V lookup: CDR1 SQVTM, CDR2 ANQGSEA. The CDR3 runs to 15 residues. Unmatched junction bases numbered 11, after V lost 7 bases and J lost 0 bases. CDR3 loop: CSAQQGWGMNTEAFF. The CDR3, as DNA: TGCAGCGCCCAACAGGGGTGGGGGATGAACACTGAAGCTTTCTTT.

The genes are TRBV15 and TRBJ2-5; D is uncertain. The V end was cut by 0 bases, the J end by 5 bases, with 7 bases between. The CDR3 is 13 residues long. Germline CDR1 LNHNV, CDR2 YYDKDF (reference sequence). The CDR3 sequence is CATSRDTSETQYF. In DNA form, the CDR3 reads TGTGCCACCAGCAGAGATACCTCGGAGACCCAGTACTTC.

This chain joins TRBV11-2 and TRBJ1-2, with 7 bases lining up with TRBD1. The ends lost 3 bases at V and 6 bases at J; junction bases unmatched: 4. The CDR3 covers 13 residues. Germline-derived CDR1 and CDR2 are SGHAT and FQNNGV. The DNA of the CDR3 is TGTGCCAGCAGCTTTGGACAGGCCAATGGCTACACCTTC. Protein sequence: CASSFGQANGYTF. Based on the CDR3 plus reference TRBV11-2 and TRBJ1-2, the full variable domain is EAGVAQSPRYKIIEKRQSVAFWCNPISGHATLYWYQQILGQGPKLLIQFQNNGVVDDSQLPKDRFSAERLKGVDSTLKIQPAKLEDSAVYLCASSFGQANGYTFGSGTRLTVV.

This clonotype was counted only a few times. This chain uses TRBV5-1 with TRBJ2-7; 9 nucleotides align to TRBD1. The CDR3 loop spans 16 amino acids. The V and J ends lost 4 bases and 4 bases, in that order; junction bases with no gene match: 12. Per germline, CDR1 SGHRS and CDR2 YFSETQ. CDR3 sequence reads: CASSKGQGGRYYEQYF. In DNA form, the CDR3 reads TGCGCCAGCAGCAAGGGACAGGGAGGACGGTATTACGAGCAGTACTTC.

The chain carries TRBV12-3 or TRBV12-4 and TRBJ1-6; no definite D call. V lost 1 base to trimming and J lost 7 bases, with 5 bases between them. CDR3 length equals 13 residues. The CDR3: CASSLVRNSPLHF. CDR3 bases: TGTGCCAGCAGTTTAGTCCGCAATTCACCCCTCCACTTT.

This clonotype was recorded a few times. V and J are TRBV20-1 and TRBJ2-1; the D gene is possibly TRBD2 (6 bases). The CDR3 is 17 residues long. Germline V CDR1 and CDR2: DFQATT, SNEGSKA (reference sequence). Trimming cost V 0 bases and J 0 bases, with 15 bases left between them. CDR3 nucleotide sequence: TGCAGTGCTAGAGAGTCCTGGGGCGGGAACTCCTACAATGAGCAGTTCTTC. It specifies CSARESWGGNSYNEQFF.

This clonotype showed up just a few times. The rearrangement links TRBV10-3 to TRBJ2-2; no firm D call. The CDR3 covers 12 residues. With 10 bases removed from V and 3 bases from J, the gap between germline ends came to 9 bases. Germline CDR1 is ENHRY and CDR2 is SYGVKD. The CDR3 protein is CATRSDTGELFF. In DNA form, the CDR3 reads TGTGCCACACGATCGGACACCGGGGAGCTGTTTTTT.

This chain uses TRBV20-1 with TRBJ2-1; possible D gene TRBD2, 6 bases. From germline, CDR1 is DFQATT and CDR2 SNEGSKA (reference sequence). The CDR3 length is 15 residues. Trimming left V 6 bases short and J 6 bases short, with 21 bases between. Written as DNA, the CDR3 is TGCAGTGCCATGGACTCTTTGGGCGGGGTCAATGAGCAGTTCTTC. It encodes CSAMDSLGGVNEQFF.

The chain recombines TRBV2 with TRBJ2-7; 8 bases match TRBD2. This CDR3 region has 16 residues. Germline lookup yields CDR1 SNHLY and CDR2 FYNNEI. V lost 7 bases, J lost 0 bases, and 11 bases stayed unmatched. CDR3 nucleotides: TGTGCCAGCACCACCGGTAGCGGGGCCTACTCCTACGAGCAGTACTTC. Protein: CASTTGSGAYSYEQYF.

The gene calls are TRBV9 and TRBJ2-3; D is undetermined. Germline V gives CDR1 SGDLS, CDR2 YYNGEE. V lost 0 bases, J lost 4 bases, and 6 bases lay in between. CDR3 length equals 13 residues. The CDR3 DNA follows: TGTGCCAGCAGCGTAGTTCGGCCAGATACGCAGTATTTT. Protein: CASSVVRPDTQYF.

Ten or more counts support this clonotype. The chain combines TRBV12-3 or TRBV12-4 with TRBJ1-1, with D uncertain. V was shortened by 1 base and J by 8 bases, with 8 bases between the two germline ends. CDR3 length: 12 residues. CDR3 loop: CASSLGALEAFF. In DNA form, the CDR3 reads TGTGCCAGCAGTTTAGGGGCATTAGAAGCTTTCTTT.

The CDR3 reads CATRQNYEQYF. CDR3 coding DNA: TGTGCCACTCGACAGAACTACGAGCAGTACTTC. The chain joins TRBV3-1 to TRBJ2-7; perhaps TRBD1 as D (5 bases). Germline V lookup: CDR1 LGHDT, CDR2 YNNKEL (reference sequence). This CDR3 spans 11 amino acids. V gave up 10 bases and J gave up 3 bases, with 10 bases separating them.

The rearrangement joins TRBV11-2 to TRBJ2-1; D possibly uses TRBD1 or TRBD2 (5 bases each). V gave up 5 bases and J gave up 12 bases, with 20 bases separating them. CDR1 is SGHAT, CDR2 FQNNGV, per germline. There are 14 residues in the CDR3. The CDR3 DNA is TGTGCCAGCAGCCCGGTCCGGGACGTTGCGGGGCAGTTCTTC. This codes for CASSPVRDVAGQFF.